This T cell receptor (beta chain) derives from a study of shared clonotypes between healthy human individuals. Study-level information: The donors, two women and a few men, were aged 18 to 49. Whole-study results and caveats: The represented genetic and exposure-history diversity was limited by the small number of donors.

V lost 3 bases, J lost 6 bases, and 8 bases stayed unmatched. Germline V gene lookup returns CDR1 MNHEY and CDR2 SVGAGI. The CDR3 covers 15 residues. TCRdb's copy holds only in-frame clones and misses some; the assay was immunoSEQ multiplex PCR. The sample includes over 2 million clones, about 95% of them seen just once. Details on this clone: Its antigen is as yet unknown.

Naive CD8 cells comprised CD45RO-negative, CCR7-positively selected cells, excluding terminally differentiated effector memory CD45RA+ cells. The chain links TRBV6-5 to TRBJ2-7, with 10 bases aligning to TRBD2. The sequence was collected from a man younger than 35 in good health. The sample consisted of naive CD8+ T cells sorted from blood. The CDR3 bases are TGTGCCAGCAGTTATCAGGCTAGCGGGAGTGGCGAGCAGTACTTC. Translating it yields CASSYQASGSGEQYF.